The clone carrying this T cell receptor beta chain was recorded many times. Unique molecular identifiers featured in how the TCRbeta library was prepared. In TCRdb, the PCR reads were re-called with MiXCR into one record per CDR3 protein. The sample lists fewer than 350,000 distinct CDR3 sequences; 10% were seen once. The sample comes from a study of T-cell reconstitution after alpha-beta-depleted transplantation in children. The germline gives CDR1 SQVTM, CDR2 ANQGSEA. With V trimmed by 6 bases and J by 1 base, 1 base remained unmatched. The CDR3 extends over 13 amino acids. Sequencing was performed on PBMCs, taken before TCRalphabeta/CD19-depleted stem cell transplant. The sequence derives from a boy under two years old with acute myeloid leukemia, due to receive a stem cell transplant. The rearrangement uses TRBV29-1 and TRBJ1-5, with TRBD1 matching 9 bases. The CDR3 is CSVGQGSNQPQHF. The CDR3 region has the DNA TGCAGCGTCGGACAGGGGAGCAATCAGCCCCAGCATTTT.